The 28 T cell receptor beta chains below all came from one sample that was sequenced in a study of T cell responses to AZD1222 COVID-19 vaccine (dated by TCRdb to 2020 to 2023). This specimen's time point label, per the study, means: baseline before first vaccination. The treatment or condition label here, explained by the study, means: meningococcal conjugate vaccine given as trial control. Receptor libraries were prepared by the immunoSEQ multiplex PCR assay. The table comes from immuneACCESS by way of TCRdb, which keeps in-frame sequences with V and J called. Part of the clones is missing from these tables; in studies checked, under half for an unresolved V gene and the rest for unknown reasons. This sample has about 130,000 clones in its table, and 88% of those were observed once. The top ten clones comprise around 20% of the sample. Sequences were derived from peripheral blood, sampled on day 0 of MenACWY control vaccination. These receptors originate from an adult in good health.

This clone was picked up a small number of times. The V gene is TRBV4-2, the J gene TRBJ2-7; TRBD2 aligns across 11 bases. V shed 2 bases and J 1 base; nucleotides not matched to a gene: 4. Germline V gene sequence: CDR1 LGHNA, CDR2 YNFKEQ. The CDR3 covers 16 residues. CDR3 sequence (DNA): TGTGCCAGCAGCCAACTGACTAGCGGGGTTTCCTACGAGCAGTACTTC. Translating gives CASSQLTSGVSYEQYF.

The chain joins TRBV13 to TRBJ2-7; D perhaps matches TRBD2 (6 bases). CDR1 is PRHDT, CDR2 FYEKMQ, per germline (reference sequence). The V end was cut by 3 bases, the J end by 0 bases, with 21 bases between. The length of the CDR3 is 18 residues. The CDR3 DNA sequence: TGTGCCAGCAGCTTTTATGTCGGCTTGGGGGGATTCTCCTACGAGCAGTACTTC. Protein product: CASSFYVGLGGFSYEQYF.

The V and J genes are TRBV7-9 and TRBJ1-5; D call uncertain. The CDR3 has 12 amino acids. Trimming pared 3 bases from V and 6 bases from J, leaving 6 bases between. From germline, CDR1 is SEHNR and CDR2 FQNEAQ (reference sequence). CDR3 amino acids: CASSLDAQPQHF. CDR3 nucleotide sequence: TGTGCCAGCAGCTTGGACGCTCAGCCCCAGCATTTT.

The chain combines TRBV5-4 with TRBJ2-5, with D possibly matching TRBD1 (6 bases). V was cut by 4 bases and J by 5 bases, with 12 bases left in between. Per the germline V gene, CDR1 is SGHNT and CDR2 is YYREEE (reference sequence). The CDR3 has 13 amino acids. The CDR3 region has the DNA TGTGCCAGCAGCCAACAGGGTGGCGAGACCCAGTACTTC. It yields the protein CASSQQGGETQYF.

The chain is built from TRBV5-4 and TRBJ1-2; D possibly corresponds to TRBD1 (6 bases). Trimming took off 2 bases at V and 2 bases at J, with 7 bases between the two ends. This CDR3 spans 13 amino acids. Germline V gene data show CDR1 as SGHNT and CDR2 as YYREEE (reference sequence). The DNA for the CDR3 is TGTGCCAGCAGCTTTCAGGGGAACTATGGCTACACCTTC. It translates to CASSFQGNYGYTF.

The DNA of the CDR3 is TGTGCCAGCAGCGTATCGGCTAGCGGGAGGGGTGAGAATGAGCAGTTCTTC. This codes for CASSVSASGRGENEQFF. The rearrangement uses TRBV9 and TRBJ2-1; 12 bases match TRBD2. The CDR3 is made up of 17 amino acids. V lost 1 base, J lost 7 bases, and 9 bases stayed unmatched. Germline lookup yields CDR1 SGDLS and CDR2 YYNGEE.

This clone occurred a few times. The V and J genes are TRBV2 and TRBJ1-1; 11 bases match TRBD1. CDR1 is SNHLY and CDR2 is FYNNEI in the germline V gene. The length of the CDR3 is 15 residues. With 6 bases clipped from V and 0 bases from J, the junction kept 3 bases outside the gene matches. The CDR3 bases are TGTGCCAGCAGCTGGGACAGGGGGGTGAACACTGAAGCTTTCTTT. Translating it yields CASSWDRGVNTEAFF.

The rearrangement uses TRBV19 and TRBJ1-5, with D possibly TRBD1 on 6 matching bases. The CDR3 totals 15 residues. Trimming took off 7 bases at V and 1 base at J, with 14 bases between the two ends. Germline CDR1 reads LNHDA; CDR2 reads SQIVND (reference sequence). CDR3 region: CASIGAGVSNQPQHF. In DNA, the CDR3 is TGTGCCAGTATAGGGGCAGGGGTAAGCAATCAGCCCCAGCATTTT.

This chain connects TRBV6-5 to TRBJ1-6, with D tentatively TRBD1 (6 bases). V was clipped by 2 bases and J by 11 bases, with 13 bases between them. This CDR3 is 14 amino acids long. Germline loops: CDR1 MNHEY, CDR2 SVGAGI. The CDR3 spells CASSYGTSSPPLHF. The CDR3, as DNA: TGTGCCAGCAGTTACGGGACAAGCAGTCCACCCCTCCACTTT.

This clone was observed many times. J is TRBJ2-2 and V is TRBV2; 7 nucleotides agree with TRBD1. This CDR3 has 13 amino acids. Germline CDR1 is SNHLY and CDR2 is FYNNEI. V lost 6 bases and J lost 7; bases outside the gene matches: 5. The CDR3 sequence is CASRRGLNGELFF. The CDR3 coding sequence is TGTGCCAGCAGGAGGGGGCTCAACGGGGAGCTGTTTTTT.

The chain carries TRBV24-1 and TRBJ2-1; TRBD2 agrees at 10 bases. Germline V gene sequence: CDR1 KGHDR, CDR2 SFDVKD. The CDR3 consists of 19 residues. Losses at the gene ends were 5 bases for V and 7 bases for J; bases not matched to a gene: 19. The CDR3 DNA follows: TGTGCCACCAGTGCCGGGACAGTTCGGACTAGCGGATCTCGGAATGAGCAGTTCTTC. Translated, it gives CATSAGTVRTSGSRNEQFF.

This clone turned up a few times. The chain links TRBV19 to TRBJ2-2; D possibly corresponds to TRBD1 (6 bases). The CDR3 has 12 residues. CDR1 and CDR2 from the germline V gene are LNHDA and SQIVND (reference sequence). V gave up 6 bases and J gave up 13 bases, with 15 bases separating them. The CDR3 DNA reads as TGTGCCAGTAGCCCAACAGGGTCACTGCTGTTTTTT. Translation: CASSPTGSLLFF.

J is TRBJ1-1 and V is TRBV6-5, with 7 nucleotides matching TRBD1. With 10 bases clipped from V and 10 bases from J, the junction kept 12 bases outside the gene matches. The CDR3 runs to 12 residues. Germline assignment: CDR1 MNHEY and CDR2 SVGAGI. The CDR3 sequence is CATNRDRFTAFF. CDR3 DNA: TGTGCCACCAACCGGGACAGATTCACAGCTTTCTTT.

This chain connects TRBV19 to TRBJ1-2, with 7 nucleotides matching TRBD1. CDR1 is LNHDA and CDR2 is SQIVND in the germline V gene (reference sequence). The CDR3 extends over 14 amino acids. The junction had 7 bases not matched to a gene; V was cut back by 6 bases and J by 3 bases. CDR3 region: CASSKGAAYYGYTF. CDR3 DNA: TGTGCCAGTAGCAAGGGGGCGGCCTACTATGGCTACACCTTC.

The rearrangement joins TRBV19 to TRBJ1-5; 8 bases line up with TRBD1. Trimming cost V 9 bases and J 7 bases; bases outside gene matches: 8. There are 13 residues in the CDR3. The germline CDR1 and CDR2 sequences are LNHDA and SQIVND (reference sequence). This CDR3 is CASKRQGNQPQHF. In nucleotides, the CDR3 is TGTGCCAGCAAGCGACAGGGGAACCAGCCCCAGCATTTT.

This chain connects TRBV18 to TRBJ2-7; 8 bases are a match to TRBD2. V lost 3 bases to trimming and J lost 7 bases; unmatched junction nucleotides: 11. From germline, CDR1 is KGHSH and CDR2 LQKENI. CDR3 length: 15 amino acids. The CDR3 coding sequence is TGTGCCAGCTCACCCGGGTCGGGAGGGAACGAAGAGCAGTACTTC. Translated: CASSPGSGGNEEQYF.

The chain is built from TRBV6-5 and TRBJ1-2, with D perhaps TRBD1 (6 bases). Germline V gene data show CDR1 as MNHEY and CDR2 as SVGAGI. V was cut by 6 bases and J by 8 bases, with 16 bases left in between. The CDR3 has 13 residues. Here the CDR3 reads CASRGGGPLGYTF. DNA for the CDR3: TGTGCCAGCAGGGGCGGGGGGCCACTCGGCTACACCTTC.

This chain uses TRBV10-2 with TRBJ2-1, with D perhaps matching TRBD2 (5 bases). Trimming stripped 6 bases from V and 4 bases from J, with 10 bases between. CDR3 length equals 13 residues. The germline CDR1 and CDR2 sequences are WSHSY and SAAADI. Here the CDR3 DNA reads TGCGCCAGCAGAAGTCGGAGGTACAATGAGCAGTTCTTC. This codes for CASRSRRYNEQFF.

The CDR3 DNA sequence: TGTGCCAGTAGTGCCCAATCAGGGGGAACCTACGAGCAGTACTTC. Encoded protein: CASSAQSGGTYEQYF. The rearrangement joins TRBV19 to TRBJ2-7; 7 positions match TRBD1. The CDR3 loop spans 15 amino acids. Germline CDR1 LNHDA, CDR2 SQIVND (reference sequence). With V trimmed by 5 bases and J by 2 bases, 9 bases remained unmatched.

The chain joins TRBV12-3 or TRBV12-4 to TRBJ1-4, with D unresolved. The V and J ends lost 2 bases and 10 bases respectively, with 11 bases between them. The CDR3 extends over 13 amino acids. In DNA, the CDR3 is TGTGCCAGCAGTTTAATCGCAGCGGGAAAACTGTTTTTT. This sequence encodes CASSLIAAGKLFF.

This clone was counted only a few times. The V gene is TRBV5-1, the J gene TRBJ1-6; a possible D gene is TRBD1 (6 bases). Trimming removed 4 bases at V and 10 bases at J, with 15 bases between. Germline V gene data show CDR1 as SGHRS and CDR2 as YFSETQ. The CDR3 is 14 residues long. DNA of the CDR3: TGCGCCAGCAGCAGGGGGGGGGCCGAATCACCCCTCCACTTT. This encodes CASSRGGAESPLHF.

This clone occurred a few times. The V and J genes are TRBV11-2 and TRBJ2-7; 9 bases are a match to TRBD2. The V segment lost 4 bases and the J segment 4 bases; nucleotides outside the gene matches: 8. This CDR3 spans 15 amino acids. Germline CDR1 reads SGHAT; CDR2 reads FQNNGV. The CDR3 bases are TGTGCCAGCAGCTCCCTTAGCGGGAGTAGGTACGAGCAGTACTTC. It yields the protein CASSSLSGSRYEQYF.

The table lists this clone with a count of one. The chain joins TRBV5-5 to TRBJ1-5; D is undetermined. Germline CDR1 SGHKS, CDR2 YYEKEE (reference sequence). The V and J ends lost 0 bases and 2 bases respectively, with 12 bases between them. The CDR3 covers 16 residues. The CDR3 nucleotides read TGTGCCAGCAGCTTGGCTTCAACTAGGGGCAATCAGCCCCAGCATTTT. Amino acids: CASSLASTRGNQPQHF. Based on the CDR3 plus reference TRBV5-5 and TRBJ1-5, the full variable domain is DAGVTQSPTHLIKTRGQQVTLRCSPISGHKSVSWYQQVLGQGPQFIFQYYEKEERGRGNFPDRFSARQFPNYSSELNVNALLLGDSALYLCASSLASTRGNQPQHFGDGTRLSIL.

The chain joins TRBV27 to TRBJ2-3; TRBD2 matches at 7 bases. The CDR3 spans 14 residues. J lost 3 bases, V lost 2 bases, and 2 bases had no gene match. In germline, CDR1 is MNHEY, CDR2 SMNVEV (reference sequence). CDR3 in amino acids: CASSLGGGTDTQYF. CDR3 in DNA: TGTGCCAGCAGTTTAGGGGGGGGAACAGATACGCAGTATTTT.

This clone occurred a few times. The CDR3 DNA follows: TGTGCCAGCATGATGAGGGATTCACCCCTCCACTTT. It specifies CASMMRDSPLHF. The V call is TRBV6-4, the J call TRBJ1-6; D is undetermined. This CDR3 has 12 residues. Germline CDR1 is MRHNA and CDR2 is SNTAGT. V was clipped by 7 bases and J by 8 bases, with 9 bases between them.

The J gene is TRBJ1-4, the V gene TRBV28; unclear D gene. Looked up from germline, CDR1 is MDHEN and CDR2 is SYDVKM. V was shortened by 7 bases and J by 5 bases, with 14 bases between the two germline ends. The CDR3 is made up of 14 amino acids. The CDR3 nucleotides are TGTGCCAGCAAATACGAGAGAGGGAATGAAAAACTGTTTTTT. Translating gives CASKYERGNEKLFF.

In this sample, this clone turned up once. This chain uses TRBV7-2 with TRBJ2-7; either TRBD1 or TRBD2 may supply D (5 bases each). The CDR3 contains 14 residues. The V end was cut by 6 bases, the J end by 0 bases, with 12 bases between. Germline CDR1 is SGHTA and CDR2 is FQGNSA. The CDR3 region has the DNA TGTGCCAGCAGTTGGGACCACAGCTCCTACGAGCAGTACTTC. It encodes CASSWDHSSYEQYF.

V is TRBV7-2 and J is TRBJ2-6, with 8 bases aligning to TRBD2. Unmatched junction bases numbered 11, after V lost 2 bases and J lost 2 bases. This CDR3 is built from 19 residues. Looked up from germline, CDR1 is SGHTA and CDR2 is FQGNSA. CDR3 residues: CASSLSGGRGLAGANVLTF. In DNA, the CDR3 is TGTGCCAGCAGCTTAAGCGGGGGCAGGGGCTTGGCTGGGGCCAACGTCCTGACTTTC.